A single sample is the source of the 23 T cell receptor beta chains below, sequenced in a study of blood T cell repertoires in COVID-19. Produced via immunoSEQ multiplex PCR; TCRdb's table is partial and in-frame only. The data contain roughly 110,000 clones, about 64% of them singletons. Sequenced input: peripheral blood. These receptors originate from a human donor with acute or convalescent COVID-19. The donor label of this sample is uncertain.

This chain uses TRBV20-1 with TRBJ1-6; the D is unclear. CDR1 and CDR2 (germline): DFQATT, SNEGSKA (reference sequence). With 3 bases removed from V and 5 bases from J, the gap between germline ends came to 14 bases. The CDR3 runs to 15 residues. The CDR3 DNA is TGCAGTGCTAGTGGCAGGCGGGGAAATAATTCACCCCTCCACTTT. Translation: CSASGRRGNNSPLHF.

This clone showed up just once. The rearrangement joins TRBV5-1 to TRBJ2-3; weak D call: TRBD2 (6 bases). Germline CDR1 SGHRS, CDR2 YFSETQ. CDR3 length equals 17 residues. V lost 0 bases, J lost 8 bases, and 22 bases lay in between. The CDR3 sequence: CASSLDPPGSAGGTQYF. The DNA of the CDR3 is TGCGCCAGCAGCTTGGACCCGCCGGGGTCGGCCGGGGGTACGCAGTATTTT.

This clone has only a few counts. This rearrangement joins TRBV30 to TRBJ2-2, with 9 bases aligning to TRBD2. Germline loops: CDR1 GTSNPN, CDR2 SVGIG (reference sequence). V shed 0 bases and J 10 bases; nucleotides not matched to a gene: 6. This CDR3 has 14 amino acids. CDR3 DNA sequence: TGTGCCTGGAGTGTACGCGGGGGGGCCTTGGAGCTGTTTTTT. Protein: CAWSVRGGALELFF.

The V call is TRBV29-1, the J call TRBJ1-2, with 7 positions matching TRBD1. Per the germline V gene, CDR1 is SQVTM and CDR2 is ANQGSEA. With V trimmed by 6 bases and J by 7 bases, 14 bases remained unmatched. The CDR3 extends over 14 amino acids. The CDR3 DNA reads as TGCAGCGTGCTCCAAGACAGGGCCCTTGTTGGCTACACCTTC. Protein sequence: CSVLQDRALVGYTF.

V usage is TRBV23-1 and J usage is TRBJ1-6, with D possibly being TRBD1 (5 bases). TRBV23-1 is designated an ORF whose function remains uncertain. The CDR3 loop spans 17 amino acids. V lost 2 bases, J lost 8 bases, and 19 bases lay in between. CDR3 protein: CASSQTVGRGGDSPLHF. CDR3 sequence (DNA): TGCGCCAGCAGTCAAACGGTGGGGCGGGGGGGGGATTCACCCCTCCACTTT.

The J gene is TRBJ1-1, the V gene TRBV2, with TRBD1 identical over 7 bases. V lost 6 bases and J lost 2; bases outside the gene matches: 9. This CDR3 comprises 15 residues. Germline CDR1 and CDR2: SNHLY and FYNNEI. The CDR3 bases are TGTGCCAGCAGCGGGGTGGGGACAGTTAACACTGAAGCTTTCTTT. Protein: CASSGVGTVNTEAFF.

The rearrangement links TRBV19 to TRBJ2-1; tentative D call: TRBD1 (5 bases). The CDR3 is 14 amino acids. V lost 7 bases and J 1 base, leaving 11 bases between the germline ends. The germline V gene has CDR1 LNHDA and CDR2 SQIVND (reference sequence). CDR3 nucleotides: TGTGCCAGTAAGGTCAGGGCTTCCTACAATGAGCAGTTCTTC. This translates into CASKVRASYNEQFF.

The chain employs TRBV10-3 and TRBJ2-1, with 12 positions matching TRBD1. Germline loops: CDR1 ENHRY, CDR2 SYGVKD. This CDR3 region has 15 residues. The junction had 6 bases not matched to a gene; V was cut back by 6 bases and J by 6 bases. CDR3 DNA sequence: TGTGCCATCAGCGCCGGGACAGGGGGCTTCAATGAGCAGTTCTTC. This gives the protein CAISAGTGGFNEQFF.

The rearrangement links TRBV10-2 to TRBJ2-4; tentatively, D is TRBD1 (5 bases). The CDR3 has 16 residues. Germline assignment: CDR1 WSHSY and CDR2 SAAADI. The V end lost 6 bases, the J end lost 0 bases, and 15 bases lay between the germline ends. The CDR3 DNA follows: TGCGCCAGCAGGAACACAGGAACCTTAGCCAAAAACATTCAGTACTTC. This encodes CASRNTGTLAKNIQYF.

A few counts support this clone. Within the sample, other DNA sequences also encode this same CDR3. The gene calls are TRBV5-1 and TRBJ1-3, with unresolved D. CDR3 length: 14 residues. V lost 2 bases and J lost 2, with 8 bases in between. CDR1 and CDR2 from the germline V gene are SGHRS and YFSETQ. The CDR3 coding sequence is TGCGCCAGCAGCTTATCGGGGACTGGAAACACCATATATTTT. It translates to CASSLSGTGNTIYF.

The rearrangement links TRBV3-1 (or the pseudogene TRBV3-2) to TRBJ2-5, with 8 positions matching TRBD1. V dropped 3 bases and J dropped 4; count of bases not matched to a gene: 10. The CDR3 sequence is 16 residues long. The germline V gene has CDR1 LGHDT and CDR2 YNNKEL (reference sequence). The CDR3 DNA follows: TGTGCCAGCAGCCATGTGACAGGGGCGTTGAGAGAGACCCAGTACTTC. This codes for CASSHVTGALRETQYF.

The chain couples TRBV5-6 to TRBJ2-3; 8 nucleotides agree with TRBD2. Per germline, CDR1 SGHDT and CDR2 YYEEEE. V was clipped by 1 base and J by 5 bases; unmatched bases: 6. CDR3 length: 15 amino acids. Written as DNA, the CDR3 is TGTGCCAGCAGCTTGCTGCGGGGGGCCGGAGATACGCAGTATTTT. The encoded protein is CASSLLRGAGDTQYF.

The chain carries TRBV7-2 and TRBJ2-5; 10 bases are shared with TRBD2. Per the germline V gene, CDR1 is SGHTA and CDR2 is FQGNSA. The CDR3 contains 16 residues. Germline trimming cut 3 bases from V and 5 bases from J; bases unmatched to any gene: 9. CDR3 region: CASSFPYGTSEETQYF. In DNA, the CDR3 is TGTGCCAGCAGCTTCCCCTACGGGACTAGCGAGGAGACCCAGTACTTC.

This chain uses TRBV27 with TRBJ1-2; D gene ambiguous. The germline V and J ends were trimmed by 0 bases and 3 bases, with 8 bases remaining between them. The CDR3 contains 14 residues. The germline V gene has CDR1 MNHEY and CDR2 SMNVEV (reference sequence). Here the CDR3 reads CASSLSNSYYGYTF. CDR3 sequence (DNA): TGTGCCAGCAGTTTATCGAACAGTTACTATGGCTACACCTTC.

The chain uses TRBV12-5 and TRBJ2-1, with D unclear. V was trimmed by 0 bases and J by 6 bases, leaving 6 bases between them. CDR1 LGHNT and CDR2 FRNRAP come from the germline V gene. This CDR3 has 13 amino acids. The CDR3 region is CASGLVGGNEQFF. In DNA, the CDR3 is TGTGCTAGTGGTTTGGTTGGCGGCAATGAGCAGTTCTTC. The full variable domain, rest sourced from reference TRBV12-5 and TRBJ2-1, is DARVTQTPRHKVTEMGQEVTMRCQPILGHNTVFWYRQTMMQGLELLAYFRNRAPLDDSGMPKDRFSAEMPDATLATLKIQPSEPRDSAVYFCASGLVGGNEQFFGPGTRLTVL.

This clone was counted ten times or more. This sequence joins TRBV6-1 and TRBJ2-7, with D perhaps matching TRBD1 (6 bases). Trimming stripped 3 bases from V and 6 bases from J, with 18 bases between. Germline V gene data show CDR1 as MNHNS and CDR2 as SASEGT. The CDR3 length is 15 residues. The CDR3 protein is CASSDTRGGSGEQYV. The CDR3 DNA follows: TGTGCCAGCAGTGATACGAGAGGGGGTTCGGGCGAGCAGTACGTC.

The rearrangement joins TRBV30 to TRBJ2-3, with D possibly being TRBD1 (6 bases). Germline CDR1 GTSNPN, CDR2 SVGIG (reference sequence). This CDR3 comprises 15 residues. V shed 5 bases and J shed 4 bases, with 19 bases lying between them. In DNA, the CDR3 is TGTGCCTGGGCGAAGGGGGTGGGGGACGCAGATACGCAGTATTTT. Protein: CAWAKGVGDADTQYF.

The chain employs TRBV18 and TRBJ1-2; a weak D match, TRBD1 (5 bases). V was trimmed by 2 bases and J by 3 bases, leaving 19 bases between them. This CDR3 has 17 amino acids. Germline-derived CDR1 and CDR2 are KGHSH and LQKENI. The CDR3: CASSPSSSDSSHYGYTF. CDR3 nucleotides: TGTGCCAGCTCACCATCTTCCAGTGACAGTTCCCACTATGGCTACACCTTC.

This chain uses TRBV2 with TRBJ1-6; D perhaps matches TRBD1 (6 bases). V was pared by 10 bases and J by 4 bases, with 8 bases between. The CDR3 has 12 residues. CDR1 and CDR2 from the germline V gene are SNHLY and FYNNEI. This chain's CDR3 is CAIGQYNSPLHF. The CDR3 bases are TGTGCCATCGGACAGTATAATTCACCCCTCCACTTT.

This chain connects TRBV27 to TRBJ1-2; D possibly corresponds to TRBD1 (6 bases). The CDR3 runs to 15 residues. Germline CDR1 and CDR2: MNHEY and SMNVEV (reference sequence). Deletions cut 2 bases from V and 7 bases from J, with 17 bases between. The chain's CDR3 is CASSLLGRKGGGYTF. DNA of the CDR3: TGTGCCAGCAGTTTACTAGGGCGAAAAGGGGGTGGCTACACCTTC.

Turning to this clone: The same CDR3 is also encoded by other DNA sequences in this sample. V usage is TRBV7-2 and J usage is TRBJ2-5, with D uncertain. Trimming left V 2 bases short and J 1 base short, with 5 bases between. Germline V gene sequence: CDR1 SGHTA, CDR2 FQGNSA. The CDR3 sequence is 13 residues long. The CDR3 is CASSLTPQETQYF. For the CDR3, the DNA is TGTGCCAGCAGCTTAACTCCCCAAGAGACCCAGTACTTC.

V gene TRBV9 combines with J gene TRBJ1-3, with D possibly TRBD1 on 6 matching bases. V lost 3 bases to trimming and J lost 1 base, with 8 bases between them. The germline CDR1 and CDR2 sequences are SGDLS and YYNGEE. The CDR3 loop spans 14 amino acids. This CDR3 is CASSAGQSGNTIYF. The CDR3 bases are TGTGCCAGCAGCGCCGGACAGTCTGGAAACACCATATATTTT.

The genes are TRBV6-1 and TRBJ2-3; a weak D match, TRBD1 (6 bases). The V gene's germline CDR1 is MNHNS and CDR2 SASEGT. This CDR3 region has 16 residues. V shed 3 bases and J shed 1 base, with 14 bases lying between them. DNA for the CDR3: TGTGCCAGCAGTGACTTTGGAGAGGGGGGCACAGATACGCAGTATTTT. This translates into CASSDFGEGGTDTQYF.